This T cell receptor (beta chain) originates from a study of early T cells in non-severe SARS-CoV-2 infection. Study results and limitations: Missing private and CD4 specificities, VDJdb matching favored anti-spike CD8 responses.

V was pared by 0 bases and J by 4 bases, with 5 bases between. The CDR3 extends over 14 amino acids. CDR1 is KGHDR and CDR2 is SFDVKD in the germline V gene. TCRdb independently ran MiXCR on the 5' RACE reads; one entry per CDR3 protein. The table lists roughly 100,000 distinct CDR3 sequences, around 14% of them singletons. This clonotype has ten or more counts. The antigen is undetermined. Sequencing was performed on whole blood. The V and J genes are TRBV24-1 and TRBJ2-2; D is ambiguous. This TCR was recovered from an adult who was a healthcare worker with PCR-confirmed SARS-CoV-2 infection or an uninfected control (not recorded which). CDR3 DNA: TGTGCCACCAGTGATTTGGCGTCCACCGGGGAGCTGTTTTTT. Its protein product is CATSDLASTGELFF.